Sequencing of this TCR beta chain was carried out in a study of blood T cell repertoires in COVID-19 (dated by TCRdb to about 2020). As for the study more broadly: The collaborator samples originated in the United States, Italy and Spain and spanned the acute and convalescent phases of COVID-19. The prospective study material was composed of cDNA or gDNA derived from T cells, B-cell-depleted T cells, or PBMCs. The dataset comprised deeply sampled blood TCRbeta repertoires from subjects exposed to, actively infected with, or recovered from COVID-19. The repertoires were made available in a free public database intended to serve as a resource for research on the immune response to SARS-CoV-2. Samples were obtained from the ongoing ImmuneRACE study (first 160 participants) and from over 1,000 subjects provided by 6 global collaborators. Sample metadata almost always included a de-identified subject ID, COVID-19 status, age in years and sex. Where available, HLA class I and class II types were obtained from metadata supplied by the sample provider rather than from assay-based typing.

At one collaborating source in Seattle, patients were enrolled during active infection and were followed longitudinally through the course of disease. Each collaborating institution followed its own protocols to collect whole blood in K2EDTA tubes. For TCRbeta analysis, collaborators shipped samples as frozen whole blood, isolated PBMCs, or DNA extracted from either of those sample types. On the study overall, not on this receptor specifically: The amount of clinical and demographic metadata varied by source and participant and was provided uncurated.

TCRbeta CDR3 regions were amplified from genomic DNA using the immunoSEQ Assay, a bias-controlled multiplex PCR. For the original study's pipeline: Within the assay, amplification of reference gene primers was used to estimate how many nucleated cells each sample contained. To quantify the absolute abundance of each unique TCRbeta CDR3 rearrangement, sequence reads were collapsed and filtered. For each sample, productive Simpson clonality was calculated by taking the square root of Simpson's diversity index across productive rearrangements. TCRdb mirrors the immuneACCESS table, restricted to in-frame sequences. Some clones are absent from its copies; in checked studies, under half trace to an unresolved V gene, and the reason for the others is unknown. D and trimming were read from the DNA, whereas the V and J calls and clone size are those reported in that table. The sample records approximately 170,000 clones, more than 75% of which are singletons. 2% to 3% of the sample is in the top ten clones.

From the cysteine through the phenylalanine, the CDR3 covers 14 amino acids. Only the CDR3 region is kept as DNA, spanning 42 bases read in frame from base 1. According to the germline V gene (reference sequence), CDR1 reads LNHDA and CDR2 reads SQIVND. Germline trimming amounts to 10 bases on V and 0 bases on J, with 4 as the count of junction bases outside the gene matches. In this sample, this clone turned up a few times. Its antigen is still unknown. No much larger clone is present one base from it, and per-base qualities are unavailable. The chain employs TRBV19 and TRBJ1-5; TRBD1 lines up with 9 middle nucleotides. Sequencing was done on a sample of peripheral blood. The TCR comes from a woman aged 80 or older with COVID-19, enrolled during active disease. The nucleotide sequence reads as follows: TGTGCCACCGGGACAGGGAATAGCAATCAGCCCCAGCATTTT. Its translation is CATGTGNSNQPQHF.